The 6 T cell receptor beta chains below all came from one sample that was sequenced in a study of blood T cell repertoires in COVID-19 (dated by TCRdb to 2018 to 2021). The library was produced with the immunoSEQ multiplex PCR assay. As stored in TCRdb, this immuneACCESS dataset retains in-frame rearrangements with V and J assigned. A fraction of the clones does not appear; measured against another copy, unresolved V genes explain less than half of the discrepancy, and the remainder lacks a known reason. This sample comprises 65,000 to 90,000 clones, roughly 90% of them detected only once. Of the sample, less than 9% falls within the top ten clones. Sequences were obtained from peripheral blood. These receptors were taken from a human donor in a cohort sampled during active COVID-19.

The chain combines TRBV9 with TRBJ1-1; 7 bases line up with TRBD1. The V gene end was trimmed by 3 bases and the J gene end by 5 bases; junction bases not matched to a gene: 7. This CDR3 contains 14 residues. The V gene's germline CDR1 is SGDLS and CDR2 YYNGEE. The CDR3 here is CASSGQGGVTEAFF. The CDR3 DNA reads TGTGCCAGCAGCGGCCAGGGGGGAGTTACTGAAGCTTTCTTT.

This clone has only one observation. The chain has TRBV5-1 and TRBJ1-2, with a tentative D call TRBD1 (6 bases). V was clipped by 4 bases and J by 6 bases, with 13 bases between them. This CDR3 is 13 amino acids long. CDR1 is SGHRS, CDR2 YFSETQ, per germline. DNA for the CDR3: TGCGCCAGCAGCGCCGGGACAATCGATGGCTACACCTTC. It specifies CASSAGTIDGYTF.

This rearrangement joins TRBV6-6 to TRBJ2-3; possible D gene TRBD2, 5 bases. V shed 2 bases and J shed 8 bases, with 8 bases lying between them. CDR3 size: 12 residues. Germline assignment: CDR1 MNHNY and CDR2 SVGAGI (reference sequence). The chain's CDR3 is CASSYAEGTQYF. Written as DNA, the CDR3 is TGTGCCAGCAGTTACGCAGAGGGTACGCAGTATTTT.

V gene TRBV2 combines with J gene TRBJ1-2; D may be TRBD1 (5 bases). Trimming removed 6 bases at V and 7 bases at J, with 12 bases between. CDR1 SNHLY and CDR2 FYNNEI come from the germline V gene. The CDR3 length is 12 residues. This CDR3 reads CASRERGSGYTF. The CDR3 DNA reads TGTGCCAGCAGAGAAAGGGGTAGTGGCTACACCTTC. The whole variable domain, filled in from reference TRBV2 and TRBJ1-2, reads EPEVTQTPSHQVTQMGQEVILRCVPISNHLYFYWYRQILGQKVEFLVSFYNNEISEKSEIFDDQFSVERPDGSNFTLKIRSTKLEDSAMYFCASRERGSGYTFGSGTRLTVV.

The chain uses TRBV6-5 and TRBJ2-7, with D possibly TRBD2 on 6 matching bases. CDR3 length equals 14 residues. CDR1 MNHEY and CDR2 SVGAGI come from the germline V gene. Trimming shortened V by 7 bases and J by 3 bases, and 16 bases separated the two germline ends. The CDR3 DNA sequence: TGTGCCAGCACCGAAGGGACGGGGGACTACGAGCAGTACTTC. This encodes CASTEGTGDYEQYF.

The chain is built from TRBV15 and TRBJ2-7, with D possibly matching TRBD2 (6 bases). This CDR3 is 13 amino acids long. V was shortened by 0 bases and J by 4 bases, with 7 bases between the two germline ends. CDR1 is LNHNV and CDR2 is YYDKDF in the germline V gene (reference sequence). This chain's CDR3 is CATSRDGGYEQYF. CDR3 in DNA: TGTGCCACCAGCAGAGATGGGGGGTACGAGCAGTACTTC.